This entry lists 8 T cell receptor beta chains sequenced from one sample in a study of blood T cells in healthy people across ages. A J-beta primer mix and a sample-barcoded 5' primer were used in a second PCR of about 7 to 12 cycles. TCRdb processed the 5' RACE reads anew with MiXCR; each CDR3 protein has one entry. The sample holds about a million distinct CDR3 sequences, roughly 50% seen once. Sequenced input: blood. The receptor set was obtained from a man aged 25 to 45 in good health.

A remark on this clonotype: A read error may produce the germline difference seen at one junction end. The chain recombines TRBV19 with TRBJ2-3; D is possibly TRBD2 (5 bases). The CDR3 has 15 amino acids. Germline V gene data show CDR1 as LNHDA and CDR2 as SQIVND (reference sequence). The CDR3 protein is CAGRSTGVGKDTQYF. The CDR3 DNA sequence: TGTGCCGGTAGGAGTACCGGGGTAGGCAAAGATACGCAGTATTTT.

The chain couples TRBV5-1 to TRBJ1-3; D uncertain. Germline V gives CDR1 SGHRS, CDR2 YFSETQ. The length of the CDR3 is 15 residues. Trimming shortened V by 5 bases and J by 0 bases, and 12 bases separated the two germline ends. CDR3: CASRIAESSGNTIYF. CDR3 in DNA: TGCGCCAGCAGGATTGCGGAAAGCTCTGGAAACACCATATATTTT.

CDR3 sequence: CASSLDRDFEQYF. For the CDR3, the DNA is TGCGCCAGCAGCTTGGACAGGGACTTCGAGCAGTACTTC. The chain carries TRBV5-1 and TRBJ2-5; D possibly matches TRBD1 or TRBD2 (6 bases each). The J call is uncertain, as TRBJ2-7 better fits the DNA end. Per the germline V gene, CDR1 is SGHRS and CDR2 is YFSETQ. The CDR3 covers 13 residues.

The sample holds a few counts of this clonotype. The V call is TRBV2, the J call TRBJ2-3, with D tentatively TRBD1 or TRBD2 (5 bases each). V was trimmed by 6 bases and J by 4 bases, leaving 14 bases between them. The CDR3 extends over 14 amino acids. CDR1 and CDR2 from the germline V gene are SNHLY and FYNNEI. CDR3 DNA: TGTGCCAGCAGGAGGGGAGTTAACCCAGATACGCAGTATTTT. It is translated as CASRRGVNPDTQYF. Full variable domain (missing parts from reference TRBV2 and TRBJ2-3): EPEVTQTPSHQVTQMGQEVILRCVPISNHLYFYWYRQILGQKVEFLVSFYNNEISEKSEIFDDQFSVERPDGSNFTLKIRSTKLEDSAMYFCASRRGVNPDTQYFGPGTRLTVL.

This rearrangement joins TRBV29-1 to TRBJ1-2; D possibly corresponds to TRBD1 (5 bases). The ends were cut back, 4 bases at V and 2 bases at J, with 14 bases in the middle. Germline CDR1 and CDR2: SQVTM and ANQGSEA. The CDR3 has 14 amino acids. CDR3 protein: CSVGTQGENYGYTF. The CDR3, as DNA: TGCAGCGTTGGCACTCAGGGAGAAAACTATGGCTACACCTTC.

V gene TRBV27 combines with J gene TRBJ2-3, with 8 bases matching TRBD2. Germline assignment: CDR1 MNHEY and CDR2 SMNVEV (reference sequence). The V and J ends lost 3 bases and 4 bases, in that order; junction bases with no gene match: 6. CDR3 size: 15 residues. This CDR3 is CASSFFSGGADTQYF. The CDR3 DNA is TGTGCCAGCAGTTTTTTCAGCGGGGGTGCAGATACGCAGTATTTT.

This clonotype was detected many times. The chain has TRBV20-1 and TRBJ2-5, with 8 bases lining up with TRBD2. Trimming cost V 2 bases and J 4 bases; bases outside gene matches: 15. This CDR3 spans 17 amino acids. Germline V gives CDR1 DFQATT, CDR2 SNEGSKA (reference sequence). CDR3 sequence: CSARSRVPAGVRETQYF. DNA for the CDR3: TGCAGTGCTAGATCCAGGGTCCCAGCGGGGGTGCGAGAGACCCAGTACTTC.

This clonotype was counted between two and nine times. The chain employs TRBV7-9 and TRBJ1-2; 8 bases are shared with TRBD1. The CDR3 runs 15 residues. CDR1 is SEHNR and CDR2 is FQNEAQ in the germline V gene (reference sequence). With 7 bases clipped from V and 8 bases from J, the junction kept 15 bases outside the gene matches. The CDR3 bases are TGTGCCAGCACCCTACTGGGACAGGAGGTTGGCGGCTACACCTTC. Amino acids: CASTLLGQEVGGYTF.